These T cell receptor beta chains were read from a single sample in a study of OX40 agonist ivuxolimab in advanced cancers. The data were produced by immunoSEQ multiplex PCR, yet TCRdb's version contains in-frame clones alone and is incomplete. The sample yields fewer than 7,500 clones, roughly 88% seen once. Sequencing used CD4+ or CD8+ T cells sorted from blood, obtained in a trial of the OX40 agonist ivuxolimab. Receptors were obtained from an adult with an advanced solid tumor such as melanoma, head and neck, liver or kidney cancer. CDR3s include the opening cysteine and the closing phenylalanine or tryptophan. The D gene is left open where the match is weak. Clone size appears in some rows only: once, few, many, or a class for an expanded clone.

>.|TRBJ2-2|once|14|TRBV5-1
TGCGCCAGCAGCTTGGGTGAGGACACCGGGGAGCTGTTTTTT
CASSLGEDTGELFF
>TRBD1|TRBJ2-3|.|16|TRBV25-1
TGTGCCAGCAGTGCCGACGGACAGGGATACACAGATACGCAGTATTTT
CASSADGQGYTDTQYF
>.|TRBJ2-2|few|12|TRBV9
TGTGCCAGCAGCGTAAACACCGGGGAGCTGTTTTTT
CASSVNTGELFF
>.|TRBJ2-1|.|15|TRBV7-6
TGTGCCAGCAGCTTACTCCGGGAGACATACAATGAGCAGTTCTTC
CASSLLRETYNEQFF
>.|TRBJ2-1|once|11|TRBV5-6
TGTGCCAGCAGCATCGGACGGGAGTGGTTCTTC
CASSIGREWFF
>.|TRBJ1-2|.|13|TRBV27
TGTGCCAGCAGTCTAGGGGAAGCCTATGGCTACACCTTC
CASSLGEAYGYTF
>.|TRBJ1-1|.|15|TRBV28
TGTGCCAGCAGTTTTATGTGGACAACGAACACTGAAGCTTTCTTT
CASSFMWTTNTEAFF
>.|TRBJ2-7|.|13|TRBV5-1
TGCGCCAGCAGCTTGAGAGGACCTGACGAGCAGTACTTC
CASSLRGPDEQYF
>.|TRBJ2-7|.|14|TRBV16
TGTGCCAGCAGCCCAGGGGTAGCGGGTTACGAGCAGTACTTC
CASSPGVAGYEQYF
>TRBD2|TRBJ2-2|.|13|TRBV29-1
TGCAGCGTTCTAGCGGCGAACACCGGGGAGCTGTTTTTT
CSVLAANTGELFF
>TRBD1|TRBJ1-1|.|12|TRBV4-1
TGCGCCAGCAGCCAAGGGGACAGAGAAGCTTTCTTT
CASSQGDREAFF
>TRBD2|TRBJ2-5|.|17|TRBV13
TGTGCCAGCAGCTCGGGGACTAGCGGGGGATTGAAGACTACCCAGTACTTC
CASSSGTSGGLKTTQYF
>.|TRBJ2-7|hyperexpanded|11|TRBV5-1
TGCGCCAGCAGACAAGGAAACGAGCAGTACTTC
CASRQGNEQYF
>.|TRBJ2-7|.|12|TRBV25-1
TGTGCCAGCAGTGACAATATTTGGGAGCAGTACTTC
CASSDNIWEQYF
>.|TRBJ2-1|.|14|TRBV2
TGTGCCAGCAGTGACCCCGGGGAGCTGAATGAGCAGTTCTTC
CASSDPGELNEQFF
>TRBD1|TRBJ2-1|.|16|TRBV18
TGTGCCAGCTCACCGGCCGGGACAGCGGAACCCAATGAGCAGTTCTTC
CASSPAGTAEPNEQFF
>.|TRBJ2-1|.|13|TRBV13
TGTGCCAGCAGCTTTAGGTCTTACAATGAGCAGTTCTTC
CASSFRSYNEQFF
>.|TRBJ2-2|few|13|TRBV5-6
TGTGCCAGCAGCAACAAAGAAACCGGGGAGCTGTTTTTT
CASSNKETGELFF
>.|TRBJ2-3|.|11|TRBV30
TGTGCCTGGGAGTTGACAGATACGCAGTATTTT
CAWELTDTQYF
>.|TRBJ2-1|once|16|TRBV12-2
TGTGCAAGTCCCCTGCTGGCCAGGGGGTTCTACAATGAGCAGTTCTTC
CASPLLARGFYNEQFF
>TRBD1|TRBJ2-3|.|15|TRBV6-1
TGTGCCAGCAGTACCGACAGGGTTTTTTTTGGTACGCAGTATTTT
CASSTDRVFFGTQYF
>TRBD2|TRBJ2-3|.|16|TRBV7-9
TGTGCCAGCAGCTCCCGACTAGCGGGAGTCGCAGATACGCAGTATTTT
CASSSRLAGVADTQYF
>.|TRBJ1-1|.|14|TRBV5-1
TGCGCCAGCAGTCCCGCAGGGCCGAACACTGAAGCTTTCTTT
CASSPAGPNTEAFF
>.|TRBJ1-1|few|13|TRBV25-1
TGTGCCAGCAGTGAATTTGGGGCCAGAGAAGCTTTCTTT
CASSEFGAREAFF
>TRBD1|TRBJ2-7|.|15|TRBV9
TGTGCCAGCAGCGCCATCGACAGGGGGTTCCACGAGCAGTACTTC
CASSAIDRGFHEQYF
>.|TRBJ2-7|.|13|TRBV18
TGTGCCAGCTCACCACCAGAGACCTACGAGCAGTACTTC
CASSPPETYEQYF
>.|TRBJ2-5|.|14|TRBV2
TGTGCCAGCAGTGTCGACACCAACCAAGAGACCCAGTACTTC
CASSVDTNQETQYF
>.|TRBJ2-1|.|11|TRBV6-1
TGTGCCACCTTTATTGGCGGCGAGCAGTTCTTC
CATFIGGEQFF
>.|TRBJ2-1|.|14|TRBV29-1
TGCAGCGCCACCGAGGGGAGCTCCTACAATGAGCAGTTCTTC
CSATEGSSYNEQFF
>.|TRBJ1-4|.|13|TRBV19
TGTGCCAGTGGGTTCGGGGTTTTGGAAAAACTGTTTTTT
CASGFGVLEKLFF
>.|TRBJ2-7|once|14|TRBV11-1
TGTGCCAGCAGCTTCCTGCTAGGGACCTACGAGCAGTACTTC
CASSFLLGTYEQYF
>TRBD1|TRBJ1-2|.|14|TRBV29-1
TGCAGCGTTGAAGATTGGGGACAGCACTATGGCTACACCTTC
CSVEDWGQHYGYTF
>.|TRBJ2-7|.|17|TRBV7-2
TGTGCCAGCAGCTCCCAATATGGACAAAGCCTTACCTACGAGCAGTACTTC
CASSSQYGQSLTYEQYF
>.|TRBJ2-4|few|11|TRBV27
TGTGCCAGCAGCCGAGGGGACATTCAGTACTTC
CASSRGDIQYF
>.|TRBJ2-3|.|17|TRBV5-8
TGTGCCAGCAGCAGACGGTTCCCATCTTATCCCACAGATACGCAGTATTTT
CASSRRFPSYPTDTQYF
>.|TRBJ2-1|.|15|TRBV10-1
TGCGCCAGCAGTGAGTCAAACGGGAGAGTGGGTGAGCAGTTCTTC
CASSESNGRVGEQFF
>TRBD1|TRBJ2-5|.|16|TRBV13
TGTGCCAGCAGCTCTACTCCCCTGACAGGGAGAGAGACCCAGTACTTC
CASSSTPLTGRETQYF
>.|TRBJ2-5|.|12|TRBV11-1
TGTGCCAGCAGCTATGAGATAGAGACCCAGTACTTC
CASSYEIETQYF
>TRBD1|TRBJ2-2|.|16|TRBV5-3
TGTGCCAGAAGCTTGGGGGACAGGACGAACACCGGGGAGCTGTTTTTT
CARSLGDRTNTGELFF
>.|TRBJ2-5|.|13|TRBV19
TGTGCCAGTAGTATTGACCCGGGAGAGACCCAGTACTTC
CASSIDPGETQYF
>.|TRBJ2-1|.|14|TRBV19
TGTGCCAGTACGGAGGGGCAGTACTACAATGAGCAGTTCTTC
CASTEGQYYNEQFF
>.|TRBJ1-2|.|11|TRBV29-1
TGCAGCGTTGCCGGAACCTATGGCTACACCTTC
CSVAGTYGYTF
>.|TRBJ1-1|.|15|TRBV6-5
TGTGCCAGCAGTGGGACACCCTTGGAGGACACTGAAGCTTTCTTT
CASSGTPLEDTEAFF
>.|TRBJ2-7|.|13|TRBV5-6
TGTGCCAGCAGCTTGGGGAGGGAATACGAGCAGTACTTC
CASSLGREYEQYF
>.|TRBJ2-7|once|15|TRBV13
TGTGCCAGCAGCTTAGCCCAGGGACTGTCATACGAGCAGTACTTC
CASSLAQGLSYEQYF
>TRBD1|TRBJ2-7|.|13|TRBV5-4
TGTGCCAGCAGTCGCCGGGACAGCTACGAGCAGTACTTC
CASSRRDSYEQYF
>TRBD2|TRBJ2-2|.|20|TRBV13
TGTGCCAGCACCCCCCCAGCCCGGGGGACTAGCGGGAGCCCGACCGGGGAGCTGTTTTTT
CASTPPARGTSGSPTGELFF
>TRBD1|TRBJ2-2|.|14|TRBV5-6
TGTGCCAGCAGCTCAAGACAGGGGGCCGGGGAGCTGTTTTTT
CASSSRQGAGELFF
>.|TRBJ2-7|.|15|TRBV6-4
TGTGCCAGCAGTGAATTCGGGGGCCCCCTCTACGAGCAGTACTTC
CASSEFGGPLYEQYF
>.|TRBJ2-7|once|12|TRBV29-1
TGCAGCGTGGGACTGGCCCCCTACGAGCAGTACTTC
CSVGLAPYEQYF
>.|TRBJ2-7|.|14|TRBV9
TGTGCCAGCAGCGTAGCGGGGACGAACTACGAGCAGTACTTC
CASSVAGTNYEQYF
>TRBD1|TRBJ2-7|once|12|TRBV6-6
TGTGCCAGCAGAGGGACAGGGGGCGAGCAGTACTTC
CASRGTGGEQYF
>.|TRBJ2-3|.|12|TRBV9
TGTGCCAGCAGCGTAGGAACAGATACGCAGTATTTT
CASSVGTDTQYF